This is a list of T cell receptor beta chains from one sample in a study of blood T cell repertoires in COVID-19. Measured with immunoSEQ multiplex PCR; TCRdb has only the in-frame clones, and not every one. The data show roughly 190,000 clones, roughly 80% seen once. The specimen was peripheral blood. These receptor sequences come from a woman in her 70s with COVID-19, enrolled during active disease. Each CDR3 is given with its conserved first and last residue. D genes are given only for firm matches. Clone size is shown for a subset of rows, as once, few, many or a class of expanded clone.

D | J | size | V | length | CDR3 | DNA
TRBD2 | TRBJ2-1 | NA | TRBV10-1 | 15 | CASSGQRGGRREQFF | TGCGCCAGCAGTGGTCAGCGGGGGGGCCGACGGGAGCAGTTCTTC
TRBD1 | TRBJ1-1 | once | TRBV4-1 | 18 | CASSQATGQVYMNTEAFF | TGCGCCAGCAGCCAAGCGACGGGACAGGTCTACATGAACACTGAAGCTTTCTTT
TRBD2 | TRBJ2-1 | NA | TRBV3-1/TRBV3-2 | 18 | CASSLVLAGGVLNNEQFF | TGTGCCAGCAGTCTAGTACTAGCGGGAGGCGTCCTTAACAATGAGCAGTTCTTC
NA | TRBJ2-7 | NA | TRBV5-1 | 13 | CASSLGTQYEQYF | TGCGCCAGCAGCCTCGGGACTCAATACGAGCAGTACTTC
NA | TRBJ1-3 | NA | TRBV13 | 14 | CASSLDSSGNTIYF | TGTGCCAGCAGCCTTGACAGCTCTGGAAACACCATATATTTT
TRBD1 | TRBJ1-1 | NA | TRBV12-3/TRBV12-4 | 12 | CASGVDRGEAFF | TGTGCCAGCGGAGTTGACAGGGGAGAAGCTTTCTTT
TRBD1 | TRBJ2-2 | NA | TRBV27 | 17 | CASSPPGQGRGTGELFF | TGTGCCAGCAGTCCCCCGGGACAGGGTCGTGGCACCGGGGAGCTGTTTTTT
NA | TRBJ1-6 | NA | TRBV7-2 | 14 | CASSRGRGNSPLHF | TGTGCCAGCAGCCGGGGCAGGGGTAATTCACCCCTCCACTTT
NA | TRBJ1-5 | NA | TRBV6-6 | 17 | CASSRSVDTRGNQPQHF | TGTGCCAGCAGCCGAAGCGTGGACACCCGGGGCAATCAGCCCCAGCATTTT
TRBD1 | TRBJ1-5 | NA | TRBV2 | 15 | CASSELTGGNQPQHF | TGTGCCAGCAGTGAACTAACAGGGGGCAATCAGCCCCAGCATTTT
NA | TRBJ2-7 | NA | TRBV5-1 | 11 | CASAAGGKQYF | TGCGCCAGCGCTGCGGGCGGGAAGCAGTACTTC
NA | TRBJ2-3 | once | TRBV18 | 14 | CASSPGQMTDTQYF | TGTGCCAGCTCACCGGGGCAAATGACAGATACGCAGTATTTT
NA | TRBJ2-3 | NA | TRBV7-9 | 14 | CASSLDGGTDTQYF | TGTGCCAGCAGCTTAGATGGAGGCACAGATACGCAGTATTTT
NA | TRBJ2-7 | few | TRBV28 | 12 | CASSSKIYEQYF | TGTGCCAGCAGTAGCAAGATTTACGAGCAGTACTTC
TRBD1 | TRBJ1-1 | NA | TRBV28 | 16 | CASTIYGTGVNTEAFF | TGTGCCAGCACGATATACGGGACAGGGGTTAACACTGAAGCTTTCTTT
TRBD2 | TRBJ2-2 | NA | TRBV4-2 | 20 | CASSQDLLASGAENTGELFF | TGTGCCAGCAGCCAAGATTTATTGGCTAGCGGGGCAGAGAACACCGGGGAGCTGTTTTTT
TRBD1 | TRBJ1-4 | NA | TRBV18 | 14 | CASSPGTVNEKLFF | TGTGCCAGCTCACCAGGGACAGTCAATGAAAAACTGTTTTTT
NA | TRBJ2-2 | NA | TRBV6-2/TRBV6-3 | 15 | CASSGGRESVGELFF | TGTGCCAGCAGTGGTGGCAGGGAAAGTGTCGGGGAGCTGTTTTTT
NA | TRBJ1-6 | NA | TRBV28 | 15 | CASTLPRQNNSPLHF | TGTGCCAGCACATTGCCTCGACAGAATAATTCACCCCTCCACTTT
NA | TRBJ2-2 | NA | TRBV2 | 14 | CASSATGTTGELFF | TGTGCCAGCAGTGCCACAGGGACCACCGGGGAGCTGTTTTTT
NA | TRBJ1-1 | NA | TRBV5-8 | 15 | CASSPYSAANTEAFF | TGTGCCAGCAGCCCGTACAGTGCTGCGAACACTGAAGCTTTCTTT
NA | TRBJ1-5 | NA | TRBV28 | 14 | CASSSWRLNQPQHF | TGTGCCAGCAGTTCGTGGCGGCTCAATCAGCCCCAGCATTTT
TRBD1 | TRBJ1-1 | NA | TRBV19 | 14 | CASSTGGVRTEAFF | TGTGCCAGTAGTACAGGGGGAGTACGAACTGAAGCTTTCTTT
TRBD2 | TRBJ2-7 | NA | TRBV7-2 | 12 | CASSPGGSQQYF | TGTGCCAGCAGCCCGGGGGGATCACAGCAGTACTTC
TRBD1 | TRBJ2-2 | many | TRBV27 | 12 | CASTDRAGELFF | TGTGCCAGCACTGACAGGGCCGGGGAGCTGTTTTTT
NA | TRBJ1-2 | NA | TRBV18 | 14 | CASSQSPGGYGYTF | TGTGCCAGCTCACAAAGTCCAGGAGGCTATGGCTACACCTTC
TRBD1 | TRBJ1-1 | NA | TRBV3-1/TRBV3-2 | 14 | CASSQRTGVREAFF | TGTGCCAGCAGCCAAAGGACAGGGGTGCGTGAAGCTTTCTTT
TRBD1 | TRBJ2-7 | NA | TRBV6-2/TRBV6-3 | 16 | CASSFSEGALMREQYF | TGTGCCAGCAGTTTTTCAGAGGGGGCGCTTATGAGGGAGCAGTACTTC
NA | TRBJ1-1 | NA | TRBV10-2 | 13 | CASTRTVNTEAFF | TGCGCCAGCACCCGGACAGTTAACACTGAAGCTTTCTTT
NA | TRBJ2-3 | NA | TRBV24-1 | 11 | CATSTTDTQYF | TGTGCCACCAGTACAACAGATACGCAGTATTTT
NA | TRBJ1-5 | NA | TRBV6-6 | 15 | CASSYSRGGDQPQHF | TGTGCCAGCAGTTACTCGCGGGGGGGCGATCAGCCCCAGCATTTT
NA | TRBJ1-4 | NA | TRBV18 | 13 | CASSPRQNEKLFF | TGTGCCAGCTCACCACGGCAGAATGAAAAACTGTTTTTT
NA | TRBJ1-3 | NA | TRBV27 | 14 | CASSTGPSGNTIYF | TGTGCCAGCAGTACAGGACCCTCTGGAAACACCATATATTTT
NA | TRBJ1-3 | NA | TRBV6-4 | 13 | CASSSGQGNTIYF | TGTGCCAGCAGTTCGGGACAAGGAAACACCATATATTTT
NA | TRBJ2-7 | NA | TRBV12-2 | 16 | CASRSPGGQGSYEQYF | TGTGCAAGTCGCTCACCCGGAGGACAGGGGTCCTACGAGCAGTACTTC
NA | TRBJ1-2 | NA | TRBV6-5 | 12 | CASSSREGGYTF | TGTGCCAGCAGTTCCAGAGAGGGCGGCTACACCTTC
NA | TRBJ2-3 | once | TRBV11-3 | 15 | CASSPEASSTDTQYF | TGTGCCAGCAGCCCTGAGGCAAGCAGCACAGATACGCAGTATTTT
TRBD1 | TRBJ1-5 | NA | TRBV5-8 | 16 | CASSFRGTTGNQPQHF | TGTGCCAGCAGCTTCAGGGGGACAACCGGCAATCAGCCCCAGCATTTT
TRBD2 | TRBJ2-7 | NA | TRBV3-1/TRBV3-2 | 15 | CASSHPGGRAYEQYF | TGTGCCAGCAGCCACCCTGGCGGGAGGGCCTACGAGCAGTACTTC
NA | TRBJ1-2 | NA | TRBV30 | 13 | CATPGRGFHGYTF | TGTGCCACACCAGGAAGGGGATTCCATGGCTACACCTTC